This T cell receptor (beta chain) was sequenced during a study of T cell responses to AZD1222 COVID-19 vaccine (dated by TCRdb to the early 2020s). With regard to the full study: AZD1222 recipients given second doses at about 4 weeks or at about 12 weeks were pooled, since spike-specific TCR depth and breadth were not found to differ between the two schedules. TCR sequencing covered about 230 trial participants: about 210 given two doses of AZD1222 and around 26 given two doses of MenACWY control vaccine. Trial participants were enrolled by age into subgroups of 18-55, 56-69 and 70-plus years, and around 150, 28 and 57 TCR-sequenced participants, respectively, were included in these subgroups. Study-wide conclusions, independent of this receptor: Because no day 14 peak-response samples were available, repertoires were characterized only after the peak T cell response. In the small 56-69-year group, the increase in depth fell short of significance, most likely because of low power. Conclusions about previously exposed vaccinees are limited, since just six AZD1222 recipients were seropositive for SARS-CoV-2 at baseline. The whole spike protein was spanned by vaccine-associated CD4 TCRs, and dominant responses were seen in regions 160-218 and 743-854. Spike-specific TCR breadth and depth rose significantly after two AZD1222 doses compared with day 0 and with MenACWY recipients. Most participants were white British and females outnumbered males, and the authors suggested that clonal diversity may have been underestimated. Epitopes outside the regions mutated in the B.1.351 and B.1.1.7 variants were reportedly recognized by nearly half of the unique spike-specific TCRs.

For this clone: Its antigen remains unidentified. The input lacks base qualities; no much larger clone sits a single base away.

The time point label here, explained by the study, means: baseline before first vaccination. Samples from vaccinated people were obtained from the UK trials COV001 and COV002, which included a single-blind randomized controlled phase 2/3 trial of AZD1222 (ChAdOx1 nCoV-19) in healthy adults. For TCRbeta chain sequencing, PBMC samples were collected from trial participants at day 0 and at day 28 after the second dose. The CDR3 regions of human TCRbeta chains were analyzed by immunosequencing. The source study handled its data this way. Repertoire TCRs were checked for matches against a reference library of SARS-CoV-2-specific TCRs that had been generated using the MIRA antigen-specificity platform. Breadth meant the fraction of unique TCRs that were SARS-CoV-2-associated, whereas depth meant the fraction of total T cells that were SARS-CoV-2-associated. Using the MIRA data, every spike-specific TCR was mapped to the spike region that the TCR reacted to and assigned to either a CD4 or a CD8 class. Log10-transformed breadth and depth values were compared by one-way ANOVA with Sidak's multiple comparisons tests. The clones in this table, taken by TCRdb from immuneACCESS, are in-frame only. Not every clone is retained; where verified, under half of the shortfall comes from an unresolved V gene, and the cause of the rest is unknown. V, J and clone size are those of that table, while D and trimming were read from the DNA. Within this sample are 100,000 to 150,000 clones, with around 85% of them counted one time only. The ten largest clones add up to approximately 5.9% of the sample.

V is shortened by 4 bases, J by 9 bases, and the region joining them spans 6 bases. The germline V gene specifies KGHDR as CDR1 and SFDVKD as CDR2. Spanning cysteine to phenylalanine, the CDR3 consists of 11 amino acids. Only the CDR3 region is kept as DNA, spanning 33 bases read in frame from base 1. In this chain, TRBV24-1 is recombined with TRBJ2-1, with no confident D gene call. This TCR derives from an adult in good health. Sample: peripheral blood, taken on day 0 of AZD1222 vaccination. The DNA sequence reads TGTGCCACCAGTGAATATGGTGAGCAGTTCTTC. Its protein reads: CATSEYGEQFF.